What follows are 9 T cell receptor beta chains derived from one specimen sequenced in a study of vaccination and CD4 T cells after COVID-19. The Oncomine TCR Beta short-read assay sequenced DNA from cultured CD4+ T cells. The genomic DNA was obtained from cultured CD4+ T cells by extraction with the QIAamp micro DNA kit. TCRdb processed the PCR reads anew with MiXCR; each CDR3 protein has one entry. The data show 8,000 to 10,000 distinct CDR3 sequences, about 32% seen once. Described treatment: roughly 10-day PBMC culture with coronavirus spike peptide pools or control peptides (ViraFEST assay). Investigators obtained the unexposed donor's CD4+ T cells before the COVID-19 pandemic (2011-2018). Antigens for these TCRs are unknown. The sequenced sample was CD4+ T cells from blood, cultured in vitro. All receptors derive from a human donor in good health.

This clonotype appeared a few times. The genes are TRBV6-1 and TRBJ1-2; D gene unclear. The CDR3 contains 14 residues. In germline, CDR1 is MNHNS, CDR2 SASEGT. Trimming cost V 1 base and J 4 bases, with 10 bases left between them. CDR3 sequence reads: CASSEGRVFYGYTF. The CDR3 DNA sequence: TGTGCCAGCAGTGAAGGACGGGTTTTCTATGGCTACACCTTC.

The rearrangement links TRBV19 to TRBJ1-5; tentatively, D is TRBD1 (6 bases). The CDR3 contains 15 residues. V lost 4 bases and J 5 bases, leaving 15 bases between the germline ends. Germline V gene sequence: CDR1 LNHDA, CDR2 SQIVND (reference sequence). This CDR3 is CASSNGGYRDQPQHF. For the CDR3, the DNA is TGTGCCAGTAGTAATGGAGGGTACAGGGATCAGCCCCAGCATTTT.

This clonotype was counted a single time. This chain connects TRBV4-1 to TRBJ1-5; D is unresolved. Germline V CDR1 and CDR2: MGHRA, YSYEKL. There are 15 residues in the CDR3. V was trimmed by 1 base and J by 2 bases, leaving 9 bases between them. The CDR3: CASSQADMGNQPQHF. In DNA, the CDR3 is TGCGCCAGCAGCCAAGCCGACATGGGCAATCAGCCCCAGCATTTT.

This clonotype has more than one count but fewer than ten. Here the CDR3 reads CASSPQDHGGAFF. For the CDR3, the DNA is TGTGCCAGCAGTCCTCAAGACCACGGCGGAGCTTTCTTT. The chain has TRBV28 and TRBJ1-1; D unresolved. CDR3 size: 13 residues. V was cut by 5 bases and J by 10 bases, with 17 bases left in between. Germline CDR1 and CDR2: MDHEN and SYDVKM.

In its sample, this clonotype was seen a few times. This chain uses TRBV11-1 with TRBJ1-1; TRBD1 matches at 7 bases. The trim removed 4 bases at V and 4 bases at J, leaving 6 bases unmatched. Germline loops: CDR1 SGHAT, CDR2 FQDESV (reference sequence). The CDR3 length is 14 residues. DNA of the CDR3: TGTGCCAGCAGCTCCGTGACAGGGAGCACTGAAGCTTTCTTT. Its translation is CASSSVTGSTEAFF.

This clonotype was observed a handful of times. The chain has TRBV18 and TRBJ2-7; TRBD2 matches 8 bases. This CDR3 comprises 14 residues. Per the germline V gene, CDR1 is KGHSH and CDR2 is LQKENI. Trimming cost V 6 bases and J 5 bases; bases outside gene matches: 9. The CDR3 DNA is TGTGCCAGCTCGCCCCAAAGCGGGAGTGACGAGCAGTACTTC. Translation gives CASSPQSGSDEQYF.

The DNA of the CDR3 is TGTGCCATCAGTGACCCCCGGGACTCTCCAGACAATGAGCAGTTCTTC. The encoded protein is CAISDPRDSPDNEQFF. The rearrangement joins TRBV10-3 to TRBJ2-1; a weak D match, TRBD2 (6 bases). Germline values: CDR1 ENHRY, CDR2 SYGVKD. The V end was cut by 3 bases, the J end by 5 bases, with 17 bases between. The CDR3 is 16 amino acids.

The chain carries TRBV29-1 and TRBJ2-1, with a weak D call TRBD1 (5 bases). This CDR3 has 12 residues. Trimming removed 6 bases at V and 0 bases at J, with 6 bases between. Germline V gives CDR1 SQVTM, CDR2 ANQGSEA. DNA of the CDR3: TGCAGCGTCGACAGCTCCTACAATGAGCAGTTCTTC. Translated: CSVDSSYNEQFF.

The chain joins TRBV12-3 or TRBV12-4 to TRBJ1-2, with D possibly being TRBD1 (6 bases). The CDR3 is made up of 12 amino acids. Deletions cut 10 bases from V and 4 bases from J, with 13 bases between. As DNA, the CDR3 is TGTGCCATCGGACAGCCGCGCTATGGCTACACCTTC. It is translated as CAIGQPRYGYTF.